This passage covers 10 T cell receptor beta chains from one sample sequenced in a study of immune heterogeneity within non-small cell lung tumors. It was with 32 V and 13 J primers that multiplex PCR amplified TCR beta CDR3. MiXCR was run by TCRdb on the multiplex PCR reads, yielding one entry per CDR3 protein. The sample has 9,500 to 12,000 distinct CDR3 sequences, 15% to 20% seen once. TCRs were amplified from roughly 600 ng gDNA of bulk tumor per sample. Multiple biopsies spaced far apart were taken from each primary tumor during surgery. Those enrolled were patients newly diagnosed with untreated non-small cell lung cancer and undergoing curative surgery. Sequencing used lung tumor tissue. All receptors come from a man in his sixties with non-small cell lung cancer.

As regards this clonotype: One end of the junction varies from germline; a read error may be responsible. This chain's CDR3 is CTSSHPRAGGNTGELFF. Written as DNA, the CDR3 is TGTACCAGCAGCCACCCCCGGGCGGGAGGGAACACCGGGGAGCTGTTTTTT. V is TRBV4-2 and J is TRBJ2-2, with 8 positions matching TRBD2. The CDR3 covers 17 residues. Per the germline V gene, CDR1 is LGHNA and CDR2 is YNFKEQ.

This clonotype was found a few times. The chain has TRBV7-2 and TRBJ2-5, with unresolved D. The length of the CDR3 is 13 residues. Germline assignment: CDR1 SGHTA and CDR2 FQGNSA. Trimming removed 1 base from V and 5 bases from J, with 8 bases in between. The CDR3 is CASSLVLRETQYF. The CDR3 DNA reads TGTGCCAGCAGCTTAGTTCTCCGGGAGACCCAGTACTTC.

To note about this clonotype: A much larger clone lies one base from this, so it may be a read error. CDR3 protein: CAGSLEISGRGTQYF. The DNA for the CDR3 is TGTGCCGGCAGCTTGGAAATTAGCGGGAGGGGGACCCAGTACTTC. The rearrangement joins TRBV5-6 to TRBJ2-5; 11 bases line up with TRBD2. Per the germline V gene, CDR1 is SGHDT and CDR2 is YYEEEE. CDR3 length equals 15 residues.

The table lists this clonotype with many counts. The chain has TRBV9 and TRBJ2-7; D is possibly TRBD2 (6 bases). V lost 0 bases, J lost 7 bases, and 11 bases lay in between. The CDR3 totals 13 residues. CDR1 is SGDLS, CDR2 YYNGEE, per germline. The CDR3 DNA reads TGTGCCAGCAGCGTAGCGGGAGTCGGAGAGCAGTACTTC. This encodes CASSVAGVGEQYF.

In this sample, this clonotype turned up many times. The gene calls are TRBV2 and TRBJ1-3, with D possibly being TRBD1 (5 bases). Trimming cost V 6 bases and J 0 bases, with 9 bases left between them. The germline V gene has CDR1 SNHLY and CDR2 FYNNEI. The CDR3 is made up of 14 amino acids. CDR3 region: CASRAGPSGNTIYF. In nucleotides, the CDR3 is TGTGCCAGCAGGGCAGGGCCCTCTGGAAACACCATATATTTT.

This chain links TRBV6-2 or TRBV6-3 with TRBJ1-1; no clear D. Germline V gene lookup returns CDR1 MNHEY and CDR2 SVGEGT. The CDR3 extends over 14 amino acids. V was shortened by 5 bases and J by 3 bases, with 13 bases between the two germline ends. The DNA for the CDR3 is TGTGCCAGCAGTCCATGGGTGCCAGACACTGAAGCTTTCTTT. It encodes CASSPWVPDTEAFF.

Note on this clonotype: One junction end does not reproduce the germline sequence, and a read error may be involved. V usage is TRBV19 and J usage is TRBJ2-1; tentative D call: TRBD2 (5 bases). This CDR3 has 14 amino acids. CDR1 is LNHDA and CDR2 is SQIVND in the germline V gene (reference sequence). Here the CDR3 reads CASSINLAHNERFF. CDR3 nucleotides: TGTGCCAGTAGTATTAATCTAGCCCACAATGAGCGGTTCTTC. The full variable domain, in which reference TRBV19 and TRBJ2-1 provide the parts outside the CDR3, is DGGITQSPKYLFRKEGQNVTLSCEQNLNHDAMYWYRQDPGQGLRLIYYSQIVNDFQKGDIAEGYSVSREKKESFPLTVTSAQKNPTAFYLCASSINLAHNERFFGPGTRLTVL.

Note on this clonotype: This sequence may be a read error, since a much larger clone differs from it by one base. This chain connects TRBV28 to TRBJ1-5; D not resolved. This CDR3 has 14 residues. CDR1 and CDR2 (germline): MDHEN, SYDVKM. The CDR3 loop reads CVSSSRAGKQPQHF. CDR3 DNA sequence: TGTGTCAGCAGTTCCCGCGCGGGGAAACAGCCCCAGCATTTT.

This clonotype is deemed medium-sized. The rearrangement links TRBV12-3 or TRBV12-4 to TRBJ2-7, with D perhaps matching TRBD2 (5 bases). Trimming left V 2 bases short and J 4 bases short, with 12 bases between. The CDR3 has 14 amino acids. The chain's CDR3 is CASSLRGVGYEQYF. The CDR3, as DNA: TGTGCCAGCAGTTTACGGGGAGTCGGGTACGAGCAGTACTTC.

This clonotype showed up many times. The chain links TRBV6-1 to TRBJ1-2; D remains ambiguous. The germline V gene has CDR1 MNHNS and CDR2 SASEGT. This CDR3 has 14 amino acids. The ends were cut back, 7 bases at V and 5 bases at J, with 17 bases in the middle. The CDR3 DNA is TGTGCCAGCACCTTAAGGGCGGGTTCTTATGGCTACACCTTC. Protein sequence: CASTLRAGSYGYTF.